This T cell receptor (beta chain) derives from a study of glioma-infiltrating T cells. Worth noting for this clonotype: The final CDR3 position lacks the conserved phenylalanine or tryptophan, pointing to a likely read error.

Using RNA template, CDR3s of TCR alpha and beta were amplified with iRepertoire arm-PCR. From the multiplex PCR reads, TCRdb called clonotypes with MiXCR, one entry per CDR3 protein. The table has under 150,000 distinct CDR3 sequences, around 40% seen once. Looked up from germline, CDR1 is MNHEY and CDR2 is SVGEGT. The CDR3 spans 16 residues. Germline trimming cut 0 bases from V and 4 bases from J; bases unmatched to any gene: 8. The chain carries TRBV6-2 or TRBV6-3 and TRBJ2-7; 8 nucleotides match TRBD1. Sample: glioma tissue, nonneoplastic brain tissue, or PBMCs (not recorded which). This TCR came from a human donor with low-grade glioma or glioblastoma, undergoing nonglioma brain surgery, or in good health (not recorded which). The CDR3 is CASSYSIRQGAYEQYL. In nucleotides, the CDR3 is TGTGCCAGCAGTTACTCGATAAGGCAGGGGGCTTACGAGCAGTACTTA.